The 8 T cell receptor beta chains in this list originate from one sample, sequenced in a study of blood T cell repertoires in COVID-19. Assay: immunoSEQ multiplex PCR; the TCRdb copy retains only in-frame clones and omits some. The sample contains about 140,000 clones, around 83% of which appear only once. Input material: peripheral blood. These receptors originate from a woman of 80 years or more with acute or convalescent COVID-19.

This clone occurred once. The chain links TRBV15 to TRBJ2-7; 10 positions agree with TRBD2. The CDR3 is 14 residues long. CDR1 and CDR2 (germline): LNHNV, YYDKDF (reference sequence). Germline trimming cut 3 bases from V and 7 bases from J; bases unmatched to any gene: 6. As DNA, the CDR3 is TGTGCCACCAGCAGTGAGGGACTAGCGCGGGAGCAGTACTTC. Residues: CATSSEGLAREQYF. Full variable domain (missing parts from reference TRBV15 and TRBJ2-7): DAMVIQNPRYQVTQFGKPVTLSCSQTLNHNVMYWYQQKSSQAPKLLFHYYDKDFNNEADTPDNFQSRRPNTSFCFLDIRSPGLGDTAMYLCATSSEGLAREQYFGPGTRLTVT.

This chain joins TRBV19 and TRBJ1-4; D remains ambiguous. The germline V gene has CDR1 LNHDA and CDR2 SQIVND (reference sequence). CDR3 length: 17 residues. V shed 1 base and J shed 7 bases, with 19 bases lying between them. The CDR3 nucleotides are TGTGCCAGTAGTATAGCCGGGTCCTTTTGGCCGGGTGAAAAACTGTTTTTT. Translated, it gives CASSIAGSFWPGEKLFF.

The J gene is TRBJ1-1, the V gene TRBV23-1; perhaps TRBD1 as D (5 bases). TRBV23-1 is designated an ORF whose function remains uncertain. V was cut by 3 bases and J by 6 bases, with 14 bases left in between. This CDR3 is built from 14 residues. CDR3 in amino acids: CASSHGGSCPEAFF. CDR3 DNA: TGCGCCAGCAGTCACGGGGGGAGTTGTCCTGAAGCTTTCTTT.

The rearrangement links TRBV24-1 to TRBJ2-1; D unclear. This CDR3 has 16 amino acids. V was shortened by 3 bases and J by 5 bases, with 16 bases between the two germline ends. CDR1 is KGHDR, CDR2 SFDVKD, per germline. CDR3 DNA: TGTGCCACCAGTGATCGTGACTTCCGCTATAACAATGAGCAGTTCTTC. As protein: CATSDRDFRYNNEQFF.

The chain employs TRBV4-1 and TRBJ1-4, with TRBD1 as a possible D gene (5 bases). The CDR3 loop spans 16 amino acids. V was clipped by 0 bases and J by 11 bases, with 19 bases between them. Per the germline V gene, CDR1 is MGHRA and CDR2 is YSYEKL. CDR3 amino acids: CASSQDLWVEGRKLFF. The DNA of the CDR3 is TGCGCCAGCAGCCAAGATTTATGGGTTGAGGGGAGGAAACTGTTTTTT.

This sequence joins TRBV27 and TRBJ2-7, with TRBD2 matching over 12 bases. J was trimmed by 3 bases and V by 6 bases; bases with no gene match: 12. The length of the CDR3 is 17 residues. Germline-derived CDR1 and CDR2 are MNHEY and SMNVEV (reference sequence). In nucleotides, the CDR3 is TGTGCCAGCAGCCTGAGACTAGCGGGAGATTTGGTCTACGAGCAGTACTTC. The encoded protein is CASSLRLAGDLVYEQYF.

The V and J genes are TRBV11-2 and TRBJ2-7; tentatively, D is TRBD1 (6 bases). The germline V gene encodes CDR1 SGHAT and CDR2 FQNNGV. This CDR3 has 12 amino acids. V gave up 7 bases and J gave up 3 bases, with 10 bases separating them. CDR3 DNA: TGTGCCAGCACAGGGGTTCTCTACGAGCAGTACTTC. This gives the protein CASTGVLYEQYF.

The J gene is TRBJ2-1, the V gene TRBV6-4; a weak D match, TRBD2 (5 bases). V lost 0 bases, J lost 8 bases, and 11 bases lay in between. This CDR3 region has 14 residues. Germline V CDR1 and CDR2: MRHNA, SNTAGT. Here the CDR3 DNA reads TGTGCCAGCAGTGACTCGGGCCGGGGAGATGAGCAGTTCTTC. Protein: CASSDSGRGDEQFF.